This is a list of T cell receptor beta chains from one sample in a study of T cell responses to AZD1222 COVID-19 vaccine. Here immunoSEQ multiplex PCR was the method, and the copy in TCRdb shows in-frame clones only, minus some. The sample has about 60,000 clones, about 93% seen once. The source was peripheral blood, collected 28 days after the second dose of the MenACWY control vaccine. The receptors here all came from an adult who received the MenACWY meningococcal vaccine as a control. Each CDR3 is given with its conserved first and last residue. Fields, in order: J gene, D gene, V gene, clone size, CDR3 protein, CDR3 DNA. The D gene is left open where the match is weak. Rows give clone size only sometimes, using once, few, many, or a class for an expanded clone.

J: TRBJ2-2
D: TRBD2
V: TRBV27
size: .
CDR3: CASRIRTSNTGELFF
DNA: TGTGCCAGCAGGATAAGGACTAGTAACACCGGGGAGCTGTTTTTT

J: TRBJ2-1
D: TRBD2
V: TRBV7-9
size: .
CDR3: CASRAGGDYNEQFF
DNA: TGTGCCAGCAGGGCGGGGGGAGATTACAATGAGCAGTTCTTC

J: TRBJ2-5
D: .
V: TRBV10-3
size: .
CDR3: CAISRTVQETQYF
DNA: TGTGCCATCAGTAGGACAGTGCAAGAGACCCAGTACTTC

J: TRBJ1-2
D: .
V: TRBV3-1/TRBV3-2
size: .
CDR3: CASSTVAYGYTF
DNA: TGTGCCAGTTCGACAGTGGCCTATGGCTACACCTTC

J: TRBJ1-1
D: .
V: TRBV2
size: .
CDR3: CASTPGSRNTEAFF
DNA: TGTGCCAGCACCCCCGGGAGCAGGAACACTGAAGCTTTCTTT

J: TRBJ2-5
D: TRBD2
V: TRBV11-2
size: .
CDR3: CASSAGLAGGQETQYF
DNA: TGTGCCAGCAGCGCCGGACTAGCGGGGGGACAAGAGACCCAGTACTTC

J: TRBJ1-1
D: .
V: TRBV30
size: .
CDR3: CAWIGQPNTEAFF
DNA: TGTGCCTGGATCGGCCAGCCGAACACTGAAGCTTTCTTT

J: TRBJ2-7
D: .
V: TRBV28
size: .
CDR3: CASSYTPTDGYEQYF
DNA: TGTGCCAGCAGCTACACCCCCACGGATGGCTACGAGCAGTACTTC

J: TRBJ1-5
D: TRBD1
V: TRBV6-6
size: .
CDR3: CASSTGQGGQPQHF
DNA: TGTGCCAGCAGTACTGGACAGGGTGGTCAGCCCCAGCATTTT

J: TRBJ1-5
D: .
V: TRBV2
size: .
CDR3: CASRDRYSNQPQHF
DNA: TGTGCCAGCAGGGACAGATATAGCAATCAGCCCCAGCATTTT

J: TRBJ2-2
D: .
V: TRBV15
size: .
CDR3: CATSRDGGSNTGELFF
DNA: TGTGCCACCAGCAGAGATGGGGGATCGAACACCGGGGAGCTGTTTTTT

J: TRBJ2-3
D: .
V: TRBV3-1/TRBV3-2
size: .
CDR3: CASSQDARTDTQYF
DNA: TGTGCCAGCAGCCAAGATGCACGCACAGATACGCAGTATTTT

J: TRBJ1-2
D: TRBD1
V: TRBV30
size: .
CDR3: CASWTGGGFGYGYTF
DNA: TGTGCCTCATGGACAGGGGGCGGTTTTGGGTATGGCTACACCTTC

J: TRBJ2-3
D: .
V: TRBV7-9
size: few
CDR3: CASSTDTQYF
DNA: TGTGCCAGCAGTACAGATACGCAGTATTTT

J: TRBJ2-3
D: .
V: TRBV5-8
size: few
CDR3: CASSLGPGDTQYF
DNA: TGTGCCAGCAGCTTGGGCCCTGGGGATACGCAGTATTTT

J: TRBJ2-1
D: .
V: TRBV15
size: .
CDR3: CATSRDRVNNEQFF
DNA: TGTGCCACCAGCAGAGACAGGGTTAACAATGAGCAGTTCTTC

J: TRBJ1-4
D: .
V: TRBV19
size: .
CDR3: CASSMGLTEKLFF
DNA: TGTGCCAGTAGTATGGGACTTACGGAAAAACTGTTTTTT

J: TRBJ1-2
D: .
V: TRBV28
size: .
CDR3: CASSPHYGYTF
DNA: TGTGCCAGCAGTCCTCACTATGGCTACACCTTC

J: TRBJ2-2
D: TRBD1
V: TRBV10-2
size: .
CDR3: CASRLESDRAATGELFF
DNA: TGCGCCAGCAGGTTAGAGAGTGACAGGGCTGCCACCGGGGAGCTGTTTTTT

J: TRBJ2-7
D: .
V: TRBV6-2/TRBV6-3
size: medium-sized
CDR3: CASSYSDSSYEQYF
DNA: TGTGCCAGCAGTTACTCGGACAGCTCCTACGAGCAGTACTTC